One sample yielded the 27 T cell receptor beta chains listed below, sequenced in a study of blood T cell repertoires in COVID-19. The table came from immunoSEQ multiplex PCR; TCRdb's copy has only in-frame clones and leaves some out. The sample contains roughly 180,000 clones, about 81% of which appear only once. The specimen was peripheral blood. Receptors were obtained from a woman aged 80 or older with COVID-19, enrolled during active disease.

The CDR3 reads CASSTGLHNEQFF. The DNA of the CDR3 is TGCGCCAGCAGCACCGGACTCCACAATGAGCAGTTCTTC. The chain couples TRBV5-1 to TRBJ2-1; tentatively, D is TRBD2 (5 bases). Germline CDR1 SGHRS, CDR2 YFSETQ. The CDR3 consists of 13 residues. V was shortened by 4 bases and J by 5 bases, with 10 bases between the two germline ends.

This sequence joins TRBV5-8 and TRBJ1-2; TRBD1 matches 7 bases. With V trimmed by 7 bases and J by 5 bases, 11 bases remained unmatched. CDR1 and CDR2 (germline): SGHTS, YDEGEE. This CDR3 contains 14 residues. CDR3 coding DNA: TGTGCCAGCGGACAGGTAACCAGTCGGTATGGCTACACCTTC. It encodes CASGQVTSRYGYTF.

This sequence joins TRBV24-1 and TRBJ2-7; tentative D call: TRBD2 (5 bases). Between the trimmed V and J ends, which lost 3 bases and 7 bases, there was a span of 15 bases. CDR1 is KGHDR and CDR2 is SFDVKD in the germline V gene. This CDR3 region has 14 residues. The CDR3 spells CATSDDGVQREQYF. In nucleotides, the CDR3 is TGTGCCACCAGTGATGACGGGGTTCAACGGGAGCAGTACTTC.

V is TRBV29-1 and J is TRBJ1-5, with D hard to call. Trimming took 6 bases from V and 4 from J, leaving 13 bases between them. This CDR3 contains 13 residues. Germline V gene data show CDR1 as SQVTM and CDR2 as ANQGSEA. CDR3 amino acids: CSVRGQPNQPQHF. CDR3 sequence (DNA): TGCAGCGTGCGAGGGCAGCCTAATCAGCCCCAGCATTTT. The entire variable domain, with the rest obtained from reference TRBV29-1 and TRBJ1-5, is as follows: SAVISQKPSRDICQRGTSLTIQCQVDSQVTMMFWYRQQPGQSLTLIATANQGSEATYESGFVIDKFPISRPNLTFSTLTVSNMSPEDSSIYLCSVRGQPNQPQHFGDGTRLSIL.

The rearrangement links TRBV5-4 to TRBJ2-3; 8 bases are shared with TRBD1. This CDR3 is built from 15 residues. Trimming at V came to 4 bases and at J to 2 bases, leaving 6 bases not matched to a gene. Germline CDR1 reads SGHNT; CDR2 reads YYREEE (reference sequence). The CDR3 here is CASSQRTGTTDTQYF. The CDR3 DNA is TGTGCCAGCAGCCAAAGGACAGGGACCACAGATACGCAGTATTTT.

The V gene is TRBV23-1, the J gene TRBJ2-3; the match to TRBD2 covers 12 bases. TRBV23-1 has ORF status, its function being uncertain. V shed 0 bases and J 2 bases; nucleotides not matched to a gene: 9. This CDR3 is 19 amino acids long. CDR3 amino acids: CASSQSSPSGRAFTDTQYF. DNA of the CDR3: TGCGCCAGCAGTCAATCCTCCCCTAGCGGGAGGGCCTTCACAGATACGCAGTATTTT.

The V gene is TRBV4-3, the J gene TRBJ2-6; D possibly corresponds to TRBD1 (5 bases). The CDR3 consists of 16 residues. V was pared by 0 bases and J by 0 bases, with 6 bases between. Germline V lookup: CDR1 LGHNA, CDR2 YSLEER. This CDR3 reads CASSQEGPSGANVLTF. CDR3 DNA: TGCGCCAGCAGCCAAGAGGGGCCCTCTGGGGCCAACGTCCTGACTTTC.

The V call is TRBV5-1, the J call TRBJ1-1, with 7 bases matching TRBD1. CDR1 is SGHRS and CDR2 is YFSETQ in the germline V gene. The J segment lost 5 bases and the V segment lost 1 base, leaving 2 bases of the junction unmatched. The CDR3 length is 13 residues. The CDR3 sequence: CASSLTGETEAFF. CDR3 bases: TGCGCCAGCAGCTTGACAGGGGAGACTGAAGCTTTCTTT.

This clone was seen more than once but under ten times. The J gene is TRBJ1-1, the V gene TRBV24-1; TRBD1 agrees at 8 bases. The CDR3 loop spans 16 amino acids. Germline V gene data show CDR1 as KGHDR and CDR2 as SFDVKD. The V segment lost 2 bases and the J segment 0 bases; nucleotides outside the gene matches: 4. CDR3 in DNA: TGTGCCACCAGTGATTCGCGACAGGGGATGAACACTGAAGCTTTCTTT. This translates into CATSDSRQGMNTEAFF.

The chain uses TRBV4-1 and TRBJ2-3; TRBD2 aligns across 8 bases. CDR1 is MGHRA and CDR2 is YSYEKL in the germline V gene. This CDR3 has 15 amino acids. V was clipped by 2 bases and J by 2 bases; unmatched bases: 3. The CDR3 coding sequence is TGCGCCAGCAGCCAACGGGAGGGCCACACAGATACGCAGTATTTT. This sequence encodes CASSQREGHTDTQYF.

This clone occurred a few times. CDR3 sequence (DNA): TGTGCCAGTAGGGGACCCCTGGGACTAGCGGACTCGGGGATATACGAGCAGTACTTC. It specifies CASRGPLGLADSGIYEQYF. The V and J genes are TRBV19 and TRBJ2-7; 11 bases agree with TRBD2. Trimming cost V 6 bases and J 4 bases; bases outside gene matches: 20. This CDR3 contains 19 residues. Germline V gene data show CDR1 as LNHDA and CDR2 as SQIVND (reference sequence).

The V gene is TRBV10-3, the J gene TRBJ2-1; 10 nucleotides line up with TRBD1. The germline V gene has CDR1 ENHRY and CDR2 SYGVKD. V shed 7 bases, J shed 9 bases, and the junction held 9 bases outside the gene matches. The CDR3 is made up of 14 amino acids. CDR3 coding DNA: TGTGCCATCACGAAGGGACAGGGGCCCGGTGAGCAGTTCTTC. Translation: CAITKGQGPGEQFF.

V gene TRBV28 combines with J gene TRBJ2-7, with D maybe TRBD1 (6 bases). Germline-derived CDR1 and CDR2 are MDHEN and SYDVKM. Between the trimmed V and J ends, which lost 7 bases and 3 bases, there was a span of 13 bases. This CDR3 has 13 amino acids. CDR3 protein: CASTTLGGYEQYF. The CDR3 DNA reads TGTGCCAGCACAACACTAGGGGGCTACGAGCAGTACTTC.

V gene TRBV6-5 combines with J gene TRBJ1-2; tentatively, D is TRBD1 (5 bases). Germline V CDR1 and CDR2: MNHEY, SVGAGI. The CDR3 runs to 13 residues. V lost 6 bases, J lost 6 bases, and 14 bases lay in between. The CDR3 DNA sequence: TGTGCCAGCAGGGACCGGGTCAGGGATGGCTACACCTTC. It translates to CASRDRVRDGYTF.

J is TRBJ1-4 and V is TRBV28; D is unclear. CDR1 is MDHEN, CDR2 SYDVKM, per germline. The CDR3 totals 17 residues. Trimming took 3 bases from V and 8 from J, leaving 22 bases between them. The CDR3 nucleotides are TGTGCCAGCAGTTTTTCTTTCCGGTTGCCAACGGAGGAAAAACTGTTTTTT. This gives the protein CASSFSFRLPTEEKLFF.

The V and J genes are TRBV7-9 and TRBJ2-2; D ambiguous. The CDR3 totals 16 residues. From germline, CDR1 is SEHNR and CDR2 FQNEAQ (reference sequence). V lost 1 base, J lost 0 bases, and 9 bases lay in between. CDR3 bases: TGTGCCAGCAGCTTAGTCCAGACTGCGAACACCGGGGAGCTGTTTTTT. Residues: CASSLVQTANTGELFF.

The V call is TRBV11-2, the J call TRBJ1-4, with 10 bases fitting TRBD1. Germline V CDR1 and CDR2: SGHAT, FQNNGV. The ends lost 5 bases at V and 6 bases at J; junction bases unmatched: 6. CDR3 length: 15 amino acids. This chain's CDR3 is CASSPTGQGHEKLFF. CDR3 coding DNA: TGTGCCAGCAGCCCCACGGGACAGGGGCATGAAAAACTGTTTTTT.

The J gene is TRBJ1-1, the V gene TRBV19, with no clear D. Looked up from germline, CDR1 is LNHDA and CDR2 is SQIVND (reference sequence). V was pared by 5 bases and J by 0 bases, with 13 bases between. The CDR3 has 15 amino acids. The CDR3 nucleotides are TGTGCCAGTAGTCTTTTCGACGGAGTGAACACTGAAGCTTTCTTT. Its translation: CASSLFDGVNTEAFF.

The rearrangement joins TRBV7-2 to TRBJ2-3, with TRBD2 identical over 11 bases. Germline values: CDR1 SGHTA, CDR2 FQGNSA. The CDR3 covers 14 residues. Trimming removed 5 bases from V and 6 bases from J; junction bases left unmatched: 4. The CDR3 protein is CASSASSGRDTQYF. CDR3 coding DNA: TGTGCCAGCAGCGCCTCTAGCGGGAGGGATACGCAGTATTTT.

The rearrangement joins TRBV19 to TRBJ2-5, with TRBD2 matching over 11 bases. Germline V gene data show CDR1 as LNHDA and CDR2 as SQIVND (reference sequence). With V trimmed by 8 bases and J by 2 bases, 1 base remained unmatched. The CDR3 runs 13 residues. The CDR3 sequence: CASGTSGQETQYF. The CDR3 DNA is TGTGCCAGTGGGACTAGCGGACAAGAGACCCAGTACTTC.

The chain joins TRBV15 to TRBJ2-1, with 11 bases aligning to TRBD2. The germline V gene encodes CDR1 LNHNV and CDR2 YYDKDF (reference sequence). The CDR3 length is 16 residues. Trimming took 4 bases from V and 5 from J; bases not matched to a gene: 7. CDR3 residues: CATSKGTSGGDNEQFF. The CDR3 DNA follows: TGTGCCACCAGCAAGGGCACTAGCGGGGGAGACAATGAGCAGTTCTTC.

This chain uses TRBV14 with TRBJ2-7; D gene unclear. This CDR3 comprises 13 residues. Germline-derived CDR1 and CDR2 are SGHDN and FVKESK. The V and J ends lost 4 bases and 1 base respectively, with 8 bases between them. CDR3 nucleotide sequence: TGTGCCAGCAGCCCTATCGAATCCTACGAGCAGTACTTC. It encodes CASSPIESYEQYF.

This chain links TRBV4-1 with TRBJ2-2, with D possibly matching TRBD2 (5 bases). In germline, CDR1 is MGHRA, CDR2 YSYEKL. The germline V and J ends were trimmed by 4 bases and 6 bases, with 6 bases remaining between them. The CDR3 sequence is 12 residues long. This CDR3 reads CASSPGAGELFF. CDR3 nucleotide sequence: TGCGCCAGCAGCCCCGGGGCCGGGGAGCTGTTTTTT.

This clone was seen only once. The chain is built from TRBV24-1 and TRBJ2-5; TRBD2 aligns across 9 bases. V shed 6 bases and J 5 bases; nucleotides not matched to a gene: 3. This CDR3 comprises 13 residues. CDR1 and CDR2 (germline): KGHDR, SFDVKD. The CDR3 DNA reads as TGTGCCACCAGTCGAGCGGGGGGTGAGACCCAGTACTTC. Residues: CATSRAGGETQYF.

The chain employs TRBV19 and TRBJ2-3, with TRBD2 as a possible D gene (6 bases). CDR3 size: 17 residues. The germline CDR1 and CDR2 sequences are LNHDA and SQIVND (reference sequence). V was pared by 6 bases and J by 0 bases, with 19 bases between. CDR3 nucleotide sequence: TGTGCCAGTAGCAGATCTAGCGATGGTCGGAGCACAGATACGCAGTATTTT. Protein product: CASSRSSDGRSTDTQYF.

This clone has a single count. The chain carries TRBV12-3 or TRBV12-4 and TRBJ1-2; TRBD1 is a possible D gene (6 bases). The V end lost 5 bases, the J end lost 2 bases, and 9 bases lay between the germline ends. This CDR3 has 13 amino acids. The CDR3 loop reads CASSRDTNYGYTF. The CDR3 DNA follows: TGTGCCAGCAGTCGGGACACCAACTATGGCTACACCTTC.

The V call is TRBV28, the J call TRBJ1-5, with D maybe TRBD1 (5 bases). V was trimmed by 5 bases and J by 7 bases, leaving 15 bases between them. Germline V lookup: CDR1 MDHEN, CDR2 SYDVKM. This CDR3 comprises 14 residues. The CDR3 region has the DNA TGTGCCAGCAGTCTTTCAGGGATTTGGCAGCCCCAGCATTTT. Protein product: CASSLSGIWQPQHF.